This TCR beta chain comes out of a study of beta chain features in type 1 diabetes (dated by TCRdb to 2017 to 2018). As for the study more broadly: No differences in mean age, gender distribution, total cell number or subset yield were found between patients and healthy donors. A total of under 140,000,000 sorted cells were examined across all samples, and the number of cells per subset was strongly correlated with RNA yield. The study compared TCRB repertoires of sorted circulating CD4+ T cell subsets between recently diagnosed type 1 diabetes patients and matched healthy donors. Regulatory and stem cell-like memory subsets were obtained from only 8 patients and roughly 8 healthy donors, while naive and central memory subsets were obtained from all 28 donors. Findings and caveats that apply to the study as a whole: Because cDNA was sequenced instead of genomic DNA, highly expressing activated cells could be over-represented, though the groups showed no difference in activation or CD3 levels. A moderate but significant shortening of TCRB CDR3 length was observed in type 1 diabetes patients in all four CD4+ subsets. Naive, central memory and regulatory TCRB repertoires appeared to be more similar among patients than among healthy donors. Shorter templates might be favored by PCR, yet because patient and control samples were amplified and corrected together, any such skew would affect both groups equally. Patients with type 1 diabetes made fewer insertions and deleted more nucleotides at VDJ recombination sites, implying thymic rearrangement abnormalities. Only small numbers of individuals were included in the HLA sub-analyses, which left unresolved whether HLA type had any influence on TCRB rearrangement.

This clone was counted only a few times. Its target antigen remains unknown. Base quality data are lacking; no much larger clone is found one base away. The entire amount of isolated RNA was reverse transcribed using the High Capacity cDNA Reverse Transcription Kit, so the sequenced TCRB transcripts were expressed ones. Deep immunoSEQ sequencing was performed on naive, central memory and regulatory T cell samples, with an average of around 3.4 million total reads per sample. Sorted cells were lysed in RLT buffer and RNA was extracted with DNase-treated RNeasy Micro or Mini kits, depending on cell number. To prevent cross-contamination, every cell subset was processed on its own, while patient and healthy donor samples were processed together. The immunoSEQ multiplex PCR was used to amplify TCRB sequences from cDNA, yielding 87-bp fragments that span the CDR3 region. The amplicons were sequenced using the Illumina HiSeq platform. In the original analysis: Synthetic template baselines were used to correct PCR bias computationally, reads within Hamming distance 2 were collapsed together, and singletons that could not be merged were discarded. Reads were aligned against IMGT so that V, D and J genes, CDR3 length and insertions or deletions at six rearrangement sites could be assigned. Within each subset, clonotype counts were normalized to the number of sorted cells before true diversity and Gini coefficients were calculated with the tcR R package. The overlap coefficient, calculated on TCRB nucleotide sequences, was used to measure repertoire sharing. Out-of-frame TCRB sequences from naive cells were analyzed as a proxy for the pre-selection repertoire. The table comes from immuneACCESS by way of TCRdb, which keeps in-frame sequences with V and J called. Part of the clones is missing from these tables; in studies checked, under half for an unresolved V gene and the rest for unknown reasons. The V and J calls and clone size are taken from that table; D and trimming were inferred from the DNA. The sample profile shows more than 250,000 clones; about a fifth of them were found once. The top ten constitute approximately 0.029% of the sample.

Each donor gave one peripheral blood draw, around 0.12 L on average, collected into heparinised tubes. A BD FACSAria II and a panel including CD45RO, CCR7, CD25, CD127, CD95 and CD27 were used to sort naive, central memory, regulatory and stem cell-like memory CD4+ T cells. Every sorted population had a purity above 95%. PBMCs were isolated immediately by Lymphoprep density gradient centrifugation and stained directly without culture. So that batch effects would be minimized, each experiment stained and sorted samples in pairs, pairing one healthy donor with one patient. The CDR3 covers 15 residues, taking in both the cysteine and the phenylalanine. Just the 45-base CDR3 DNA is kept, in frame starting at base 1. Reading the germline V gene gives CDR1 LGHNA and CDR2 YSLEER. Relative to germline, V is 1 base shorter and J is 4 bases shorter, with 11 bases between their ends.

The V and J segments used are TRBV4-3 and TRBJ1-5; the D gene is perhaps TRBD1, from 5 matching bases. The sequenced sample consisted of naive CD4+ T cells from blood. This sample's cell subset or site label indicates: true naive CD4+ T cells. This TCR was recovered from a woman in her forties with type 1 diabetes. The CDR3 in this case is CASSQGTGSNQPQHF. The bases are TGCGCCAGCAGCCAAGGAACAGGAAGTAATCAGCCCCAGCATTTT.